This T cell receptor (beta chain) derives from a study of long-term antiretroviral therapy in people with HIV. For the study at large: The earliest samples came from an era when ART typically awaited falling CD4 counts.

Study-wide results and limits: Following ART, diversity rose but still fell short of transplant donor controls. Collection of the blood, which took place between the mid-2000s and the late 2010s, possibly occurred under older ART regimens. The clones with expansion before ART were dominant in the repertoire at all time points.

Notes on this clone: As yet, its antigen is unknown.

CDR3 size: 18 residues. Trimming cost V 5 bases and J 3 bases, with 26 bases left between them. Germline V gene sequence: CDR1 MNHEY, CDR2 SMNVEV (reference sequence). Run at survey level, the immunoSEQ assay was version v3.0. Sequenced by immunoSEQ multiplex PCR; TCRdb stores in-frame clones only, minus some. The sample has 28,000 or so clones, roughly 84% seen once; the top ten hold around 6%. V gene TRBV27 combines with J gene TRBJ2-7; the D is unclear. The sample was unsorted PBMCs, taken 0.4 years after starting antiretroviral therapy. This sequence was found in a man younger than 35 with HIV. The CDR3 region has the DNA TGTGCCAGCAGTGGAGAATGGGCTACCGGATCCCCTCTCTACGAGCAGTACTTC. Residues: CASSGEWATGSPLYEQYF.